This T cell receptor (beta chain) was recorded in a study of T cells after yellow fever vaccination. Overall study: Any fraction with a low cell number was prepared using SMART-Seq v4 Ultra Low Input. General study results and limits: A weaker but faster secondary response was observed, peaking on day 5 versus 15.

Regarding this clonotype: The antigen is not known.

This CDR3 has 16 residues. With 4 bases clipped from V and 2 bases from J, the junction kept 8 bases outside the gene matches. Germline lookup yields CDR1 SNHLY and CDR2 FYNNEI. Synthesis of TCR cDNA relied on 5'RACE template switching, which attached a universal primer site and UMIs. TCRdb passed the 5' RACE reads through MiXCR, listing each CDR3 protein once. The sample lists around 180,000 distinct CDR3 sequences, approximately 6.2% seen once, with less than 3% in the top ten. The receptor was derived from a man between 18 and 35 years old who received the YFV17D yellow fever vaccine. This sample comprised CD4+ T cells sorted from PBMCs, obtained on the day of the first yellow fever vaccination. V is TRBV2 and J is TRBJ2-1, with TRBD1 identical over 7 bases. The CDR3 reads CASSGLGGGAYNEQFF. In DNA form, the CDR3 reads TGTGCCAGCAGTGGGCTAGGGGGCGGCGCCTACAATGAGCAGTTCTTC.